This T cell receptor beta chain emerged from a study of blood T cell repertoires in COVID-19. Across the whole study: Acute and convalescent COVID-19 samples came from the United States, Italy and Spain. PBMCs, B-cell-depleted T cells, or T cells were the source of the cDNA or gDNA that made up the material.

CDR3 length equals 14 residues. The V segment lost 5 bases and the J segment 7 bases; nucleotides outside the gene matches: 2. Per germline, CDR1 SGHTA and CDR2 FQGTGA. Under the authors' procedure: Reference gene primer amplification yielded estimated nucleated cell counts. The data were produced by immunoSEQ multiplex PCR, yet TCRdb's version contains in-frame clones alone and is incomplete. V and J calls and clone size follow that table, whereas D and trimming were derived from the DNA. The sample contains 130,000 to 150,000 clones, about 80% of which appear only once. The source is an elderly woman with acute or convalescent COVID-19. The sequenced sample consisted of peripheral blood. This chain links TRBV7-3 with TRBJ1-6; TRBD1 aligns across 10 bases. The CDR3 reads CASSKGQGNSPLHF. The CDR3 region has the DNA TGTGCCAGCAGCAAGGGACAGGGGAATTCACCCCTCCACTTT.